The 16 T cell receptor beta chains reported below all come from one sample, sequenced in a study of blood T cell repertoires in COVID-19. This table comes from immunoSEQ multiplex PCR, and its TCRdb copy is limited to in-frame clones, with some not included. The sample records 200,000 to 250,000 clones, around 90% being singletons. The sequencing input was PBMCs or T cells enriched from blood (not recorded which). The receptors come from a woman aged 18-35 years who had recovered from COVID-19.

The rearrangement uses TRBV6-5 and TRBJ2-1; D is perhaps TRBD2 (5 bases). Trimming removed 6 bases at V and 5 bases at J, with 11 bases between. The CDR3 has 13 amino acids. CDR1 and CDR2 from the germline V gene are MNHEY and SVGAGI. The CDR3, as DNA: TGTGCCAGCAGGTTCCCAGCGGACAATGAGCAGTTCTTC. Translation gives CASRFPADNEQFF.

This clone was observed a few times. The V and J genes are TRBV6-2 or TRBV6-3 and TRBJ1-2; D remains unclear. V was cut by 2 bases and J by 2 bases, with 6 bases left in between. Germline V gene data show CDR1 as MNHEY and CDR2 as SVGEGT. The CDR3 spans 13 residues. The CDR3 DNA reads TGTGCCAGCAGTTACGAAGAGAACTATGGCTACACCTTC. Its protein is CASSYEENYGYTF.

This clone was seen once. The chain has TRBV3-1 (or the pseudogene TRBV3-2) and TRBJ1-1; D not resolved. The CDR3 has 16 residues. V was clipped by 1 base and J by 10 bases, with 22 bases between them. In germline, CDR1 is LGHDT, CDR2 YNNKEL (reference sequence). CDR3 sequence: CASSQATSGSGSRAFF. In DNA, the CDR3 is TGTGCCAGCAGCCAAGCAACCTCGGGGTCGGGGTCAAGAGCTTTCTTT.

The chain joins TRBV28 to TRBJ1-2; TRBD1 agrees at 9 bases. Germline V lookup: CDR1 MDHEN, CDR2 SYDVKM. This CDR3 contains 13 residues. The trim removed 6 bases at V and 12 bases at J, leaving 11 bases unmatched. In DNA form, the CDR3 reads TGTGCCAGCAGAAAAGCTGGGGACAGGGACAACACCTTC. It is translated as CASRKAGDRDNTF.

The chain has TRBV13 and TRBJ1-5; 7 bases line up with TRBD1. Looked up from germline, CDR1 is PRHDT and CDR2 is FYEKMQ (reference sequence). There are 14 residues in the CDR3. V was clipped by 4 bases and J by 9 bases; unmatched bases: 9. The CDR3 loop is CASSSGQAAWPQHF. DNA for the CDR3: TGTGCCAGCAGCTCCGGACAGGCAGCTTGGCCCCAGCATTTT.

The chain carries TRBV18 and TRBJ2-7; TRBD1 matches 7 bases. Germline CDR1 KGHSH, CDR2 LQKENI. J was trimmed by 5 bases and V by 3 bases; bases with no gene match: 10. This CDR3 region has 15 residues. The chain's CDR3 is CASSPTGDVRDEQYF. The CDR3 bases are TGTGCCAGCTCACCCACAGGGGATGTGCGGGACGAGCAGTACTTC.

This clone was recorded once. The CDR3 nucleotides read TGTGCCAGCAGCCCCAGGGCTGGCGGGACCTATAATTCACCCCTCCACTTT. As protein: CASSPRAGGTYNSPLHF. The J gene is TRBJ1-6, the V gene TRBV9; D perhaps matches TRBD1 (5 bases). The CDR3 is made up of 17 amino acids. Germline V gene lookup returns CDR1 SGDLS and CDR2 YYNGEE. Trimming took 4 bases from V and 2 from J, leaving 16 bases between them.

V is TRBV6-1 and J is TRBJ2-1; the D gene is possibly TRBD2 (6 bases). Germline V lookup: CDR1 MNHNS, CDR2 SASEGT. V lost 2 bases, J lost 5 bases, and 16 bases lay in between. This CDR3 spans 16 amino acids. The CDR3 sequence: CASSEHEVRRDNEQFF. The CDR3 DNA reads as TGTGCCAGCAGTGAACACGAAGTTCGGAGGGACAATGAGCAGTTCTTC.

This clone was recorded only once. The chain joins TRBV24-1 to TRBJ1-2; 8 bases align to TRBD1. Germline V gene sequence: CDR1 KGHDR, CDR2 SFDVKD. The trim removed 5 bases at V and 8 bases at J, leaving 6 bases unmatched. The length of the CDR3 is 13 residues. Here the CDR3 reads CATSAQGADGYTF. CDR3 DNA: TGTGCCACCAGTGCGCAGGGGGCAGACGGCTACACCTTC.

The rearrangement uses TRBV27 and TRBJ2-7; 13 nucleotides agree with TRBD2. This CDR3 comprises 15 residues. J gave up 2 bases and V 3 bases, and 1 base lay outside the gene matches. Germline V gene lookup returns CDR1 MNHEY and CDR2 SMNVEV (reference sequence). CDR3 sequence (DNA): TGTGCCAGCAGTTTCGGACTAGCGGGGGCCTACGAGCAGTACTTC. Residues: CASSFGLAGAYEQYF.

The chain employs TRBV28 and TRBJ1-2; 11 positions agree with TRBD1. There are 15 residues in the CDR3. V was pared by 5 bases and J by 8 bases, with 10 bases of the junction left unmatched. Germline values: CDR1 MDHEN, CDR2 SYDVKM. The CDR3: CASSTPGQGEDGYTF. DNA for the CDR3: TGTGCCAGCAGTACCCCGGGACAGGGGGAGGACGGCTACACCTTC.

The V gene is TRBV6-5, the J gene TRBJ1-6; no definite D call. The CDR3 has 15 residues. The V end lost 3 bases, the J end lost 5 bases, and 11 bases lay between the germline ends. Germline V gives CDR1 MNHEY, CDR2 SVGAGI. This CDR3 reads CASSYRLPDNSPLHF. The CDR3 region has the DNA TGTGCCAGCAGTTATAGACTGCCTGATAATTCACCCCTCCACTTT.

CDR3 bases: TGTGCCAGCAGCTTAGATTCCCCATCAGATACGCAGTATTTT. Amino acids: CASSLDSPSDTQYF. J is TRBJ2-3 and V is TRBV11-3, with no clear D. Germline V CDR1 and CDR2: SGHNT, YENEEA. V lost 0 bases to trimming and J lost 4 bases, with 8 bases between them. The CDR3 totals 14 residues.

This sequence joins TRBV5-1 and TRBJ2-1; TRBD2 aligns across 8 bases. Germline trimming cut 5 bases from V and 0 bases from J; bases unmatched to any gene: 1. The CDR3 extends over 14 amino acids. Germline assignment: CDR1 SGHRS and CDR2 YFSETQ. CDR3 in DNA: TGCGCCAGCAGGAGCGGGAGCTCCTACAATGAGCAGTTCTTC. Protein product: CASRSGSSYNEQFF.

The chain is built from TRBV9 and TRBJ2-1, with D possibly TRBD1 on 5 matching bases. Trimming removed 1 base from V and 0 bases from J, with 17 bases in between. Germline V CDR1 and CDR2: SGDLS, YYNGEE. There are 18 residues in the CDR3. CDR3: CASSVLDLGASSYNEQFF. Here the CDR3 DNA reads TGTGCCAGCAGCGTATTGGACCTAGGGGCCAGCTCCTACAATGAGCAGTTCTTC.

The rearrangement uses TRBV19 and TRBJ1-1; TRBD1 matches at 8 bases. The ends lost 7 bases at V and 1 base at J; junction bases unmatched: 8. CDR3 length: 15 residues. Germline V gene sequence: CDR1 LNHDA, CDR2 SQIVND (reference sequence). This CDR3 is CASTPGDRQNTEAFF. For the CDR3, the DNA is TGTGCCAGTACCCCCGGGGACAGGCAGAACACTGAAGCTTTCTTT.